Sequencing of this T cell receptor beta chain was carried out in a study of blood T cell repertoires in COVID-19. This CDR3 is built from 16 residues. The germline V gene has CDR1 SQVTM and CDR2 ANQGSEA. Trimming cost V 0 bases and J 5 bases, with 17 bases left between them. As originally analysed: Nucleated cell number was recorded as an estimate derived from reference gene primer amplification. Assay used: immunoSEQ multiplex PCR; TCRdb lists only in-frame clones, some missing. For V, J and clone size, that table is used; D and trimming come from the DNA. Of tens of thousands of clones in the sample, over 70% were seen once.

This TCR came from a human donor in a cohort sampled during active COVID-19. The V call is TRBV29-1, the J call TRBJ2-1, with unresolved D. Sequenced sample: peripheral blood. The CDR3 coding sequence is TGCAGCGTTGAAGATCTTTGGAGAGGATTGGACAATGAGCAGTTCTTC. Translation gives CSVEDLWRGLDNEQFF.